The 31 T cell receptor beta chains presented below share a single source sample, sequenced in a study of CD8 T cells in ankylosing spondylitis. MiXCR was run by TCRdb on the 5' RACE reads, yielding one entry per CDR3 protein. The sample includes approximately 240,000 distinct CDR3 sequences, approximately 24% seen only once; the top ten take approximately 0.61%. Material for sequencing was blood, either unsorted or a sorted T cell fraction (not recorded which). These receptors were taken from a male donor with ankylosing spondylitis or in good health (not recorded which).

The chain combines TRBV2 with TRBJ1-6, with D perhaps matching TRBD1 (5 bases). Trimming left V 0 bases short and J 7 bases short, with 10 bases between. The CDR3 has 15 amino acids. Germline V gives CDR1 SNHLY, CDR2 FYNNEI. This CDR3 is CASSEAGVGNSPLHF. The DNA of the CDR3 is TGTGCCAGCAGTGAAGCAGGGGTGGGCAATTCACCCCTCCACTTT.

The genes are TRBV29-1 and TRBJ2-5, with a tentative D call TRBD1 (5 bases). Per germline, CDR1 SQVTM and CDR2 ANQGSEA. The V and J ends lost 6 bases and 4 bases respectively, with 21 bases between them. The CDR3 has 15 amino acids. DNA of the CDR3: TGCAGCGTGACAGATGACAGACACGGAAGAGAGACCCAGTACTTC. Its protein is CSVTDDRHGRETQYF. Full variable domain (remainder filled in from reference TRBV29-1 and TRBJ2-5): SAVISQKPSRDICQRGTSLTIQCQVDSQVTMMFWYRQQPGQSLTLIATANQGSEATYESGFVIDKFPISRPNLTFSTLTVSNMSPEDSSIYLCSVTDDRHGRETQYFGPGTRLLVL.

This clonotype was counted between two and nine times. The rearrangement joins TRBV12-3 or TRBV12-4 to TRBJ2-1; D possibly corresponds to TRBD1 (6 bases). The CDR3 length is 12 residues. V was cut by 7 bases and J by 9 bases, with 13 bases left in between. Written as DNA, the CDR3 is TGTGCCAGCACCAACAGGGCTTTTGAGCAGTTCTTC. Its translation: CASTNRAFEQFF.

V is TRBV5-4 and J is TRBJ2-7; 8 nucleotides line up with TRBD1. The CDR3 is made up of 14 amino acids. V shed 4 bases and J 3 bases; nucleotides not matched to a gene: 6. Germline loops: CDR1 SGHNT, CDR2 YYREEE (reference sequence). This chain's CDR3 is CASSTDRGVYEQYF. In DNA form, the CDR3 reads TGTGCCAGCAGCACCGACAGGGGCGTCTACGAGCAGTACTTC.

V gene TRBV29-1 combines with J gene TRBJ2-7; perhaps TRBD2 as D (5 bases). Germline CDR1 SQVTM, CDR2 ANQGSEA. The CDR3 consists of 11 residues. V was trimmed by 6 bases and J by 5 bases, leaving 11 bases between them. CDR3 protein: CSVGVMDEQYF. The CDR3 DNA is TGCAGCGTCGGGGTTATGGACGAGCAGTACTTC.

The chain links TRBV7-9 to TRBJ1-6, with D possibly TRBD1 on 5 matching bases. The germline V gene encodes CDR1 SEHNR and CDR2 FQNEAQ (reference sequence). V was pared by 1 base and J by 9 bases, with 13 bases between. The CDR3 loop spans 15 amino acids. CDR3 DNA: TGTGCCAGCAGCTTAGGTCCGGGGCAGGTTTCACCCCTCCACTTT. Its translation is CASSLGPGQVSPLHF.

This chain connects TRBV6-1 to TRBJ1-2; no firm D call. There are 13 residues in the CDR3. The V gene lost 7 bases and the J gene lost 4 bases, with 13 bases spanning the gap. Germline loops: CDR1 MNHNS, CDR2 SASEGT. The CDR3 loop reads CASIRDPLYGYTF. The CDR3 bases are TGTGCCAGCATCCGAGATCCTCTCTATGGCTACACCTTC.

This clonotype was seen at least ten times. This chain connects TRBV12-3 or TRBV12-4 to TRBJ1-6; no reliable D call. The V gene lost 3 bases and the J gene lost 2 bases, with 8 bases spanning the gap. The CDR3 is made up of 15 amino acids. The DNA for the CDR3 is TGTGCCAGCAGTTTGGTTGGCGCCTATAATTCACCCCTCCACTTT. Amino acid sequence: CASSLVGAYNSPLHF.

This clonotype has more than one count but fewer than ten. This chain uses TRBV3-1 with TRBJ1-5; 7 bases are shared with TRBD1. This CDR3 region has 15 residues. Per the germline V gene, CDR1 is LGHDT and CDR2 is YNNKEL (reference sequence). Trimming cost V 4 bases and J 4 bases; bases outside gene matches: 7. The CDR3 nucleotides read TGTGCCAGCAGCCTCTCCGGGACAGAAAATCAGCCCCAGCATTTT. This codes for CASSLSGTENQPQHF.

This clonotype was seen a few times. The rearrangement uses TRBV15 and TRBJ1-2; possibly TRBD1 for D (5 bases). The germline CDR1 and CDR2 sequences are LNHNV and YYDKDF (reference sequence). CDR3 size: 14 residues. Trimming took 0 bases from V and 6 from J, leaving 11 bases between them. CDR3 region: CATSRDDGADGYTF. The CDR3, as DNA: TGTGCCACCAGCAGAGATGACGGGGCGGATGGCTACACCTTC. Complete variable domain (other parts from reference TRBV15 and TRBJ1-2): DAMVIQNPRYQVTQFGKPVTLSCSQTLNHNVMYWYQQKSSQAPKLLFHYYDKDFNNEADTPDNFQSRRPNTSFCFLDIRSPGLGDTAMYLCATSRDDGADGYTFGSGTRLTVV.

In this sample, this clonotype turned up a few times. The chain combines TRBV12-3 or TRBV12-4 with TRBJ2-7; a possible D gene is TRBD1 (5 bases). The CDR3 contains 14 residues. V was cut by 5 bases and J by 5 bases, with 16 bases left in between. The CDR3 here is CASSGSRQYHEQYF. CDR3 nucleotide sequence: TGTGCCAGCAGTGGCTCTAGACAGTACCACGAGCAGTACTTC.

This clonotype was seen many times. V gene TRBV29-1 combines with J gene TRBJ2-3; D unresolved. Trimming shortened V by 3 bases and J by 4 bases, and 5 bases separated the two germline ends. Germline V gene data show CDR1 as SQVTM and CDR2 as ANQGSEA. This CDR3 has 11 amino acids. For the CDR3, the DNA is TGCAGCGTTGAGTCGGCAGATACGCAGTATTTT. Translating it yields CSVESADTQYF.

There are a few counts of this clonotype. This chain joins TRBV27 and TRBJ2-7; 7 bases line up with TRBD2. The CDR3 covers 14 residues. Germline CDR1 is MNHEY and CDR2 is SMNVEV (reference sequence). J was trimmed by 4 bases and V by 4 bases; bases with no gene match: 7. CDR3: CASSSTAGRYEQYF. CDR3 nucleotide sequence: TGTGCCAGCAGTTCCACAGCGGGGAGGTACGAGCAGTACTTC.

The chain employs TRBV12-3 or TRBV12-4 and TRBJ1-5; D not resolved. The CDR3 consists of 14 residues. The germline V and J ends were trimmed by 2 bases and 3 bases, with 8 bases remaining between them. The DNA of the CDR3 is TGTGCCAGCAGTTTATGGCGGAACAATCAGCCCCAGCATTTT. The encoded protein is CASSLWRNNQPQHF.

This clonotype has at least ten counts. The chain is built from TRBV20-1 and TRBJ1-1, with unresolved D. The CDR3 loop spans 14 amino acids. Germline-derived CDR1 and CDR2 are DFQATT and SNEGSKA (reference sequence). Trimming removed 0 bases from V and 0 bases from J, with 8 bases in between. Here the CDR3 DNA reads TGCAGTGCTAGAGAGGCCCTCATGAACACTGAAGCTTTCTTT. It yields the protein CSAREALMNTEAFF.

The chain has TRBV29-1 and TRBJ2-3, with no clear D. The germline V gene encodes CDR1 SQVTM and CDR2 ANQGSEA. V lost 7 bases and J lost 3, with 11 bases in between. The CDR3 spans 12 residues. In DNA, the CDR3 is TGCAGCGCCCAGTCGGCTACAGATACGCAGTATTTT. Encoded protein: CSAQSATDTQYF.

The V and J genes are TRBV2 and TRBJ2-5, with D perhaps matching TRBD1 (6 bases). Germline CDR1 is SNHLY and CDR2 is FYNNEI. V lost 4 bases and J 2 bases, leaving 8 bases between the germline ends. The CDR3 spans 13 residues. The CDR3 sequence: CASSADSQETQYF. In nucleotides, the CDR3 is TGTGCCAGCAGTGCGGACAGTCAAGAGACCCAGTACTTC.

This clonotype was picked up many times. The chain links TRBV20-1 to TRBJ2-5; either TRBD1 or TRBD2 may fit D (5 bases each). The CDR3 length is 13 residues. Per the germline V gene, CDR1 is DFQATT and CDR2 is SNEGSKA (reference sequence). Trimming pared 5 bases from V and 2 bases from J, leaving 12 bases between. In nucleotides, the CDR3 is TGCAGTGCTTGGACCGGGGCACAAGAGACCCAGTACTTC. It specifies CSAWTGAQETQYF.

This clonotype was detected only a few times. The chain carries TRBV10-3 and TRBJ1-2, with D perhaps matching TRBD1 (5 bases). The CDR3 loop spans 14 amino acids. Germline lookup yields CDR1 ENHRY and CDR2 SYGVKD. V shed 4 bases and J shed 8 bases, with 17 bases lying between them. CDR3 sequence (DNA): TGTGCCATCAGTGCAAGGGACTCTTCGGGCGGCTACACCTTC. It encodes CAISARDSSGGYTF.

This clonotype has at least ten counts. The chain couples TRBV2 to TRBJ1-2, with D hard to call. Germline assignment: CDR1 SNHLY and CDR2 FYNNEI. Between the trimmed V and J ends, which lost 7 bases and 8 bases, there was a span of 17 bases. The CDR3 is made up of 13 amino acids. CDR3 DNA: TGTGCCAGCACCGAAGTGGAGGTTATCGGCTACACCTTC. Protein sequence: CASTEVEVIGYTF. The variable domain in full, completed from reference TRBV2 and TRBJ1-2, reads EPEVTQTPSHQVTQMGQEVILRCVPISNHLYFYWYRQILGQKVEFLVSFYNNEISEKSEIFDDQFSVERPDGSNFTLKIRSTKLEDSAMYFCASTEVEVIGYTFGSGTRLTVV.

The chain links TRBV29-1 to TRBJ1-4; D is unresolved. This CDR3 is built from 13 residues. V was clipped by 4 bases and J by 0 bases, with 6 bases between them. The germline V gene has CDR1 SQVTM and CDR2 ANQGSEA. The CDR3, as DNA: TGCAGCGTTGTAGAGGCAACTAATGAAAAACTGTTTTTT. Amino acids: CSVVEATNEKLFF.

This chain links TRBV20-1 with TRBJ2-3; D could derive from TRBD1 or TRBD2 (5 bases each). Between the trimmed V and J ends, which lost 6 bases and 4 bases, there was a span of 17 bases. Germline CDR1 reads DFQATT; CDR2 reads SNEGSKA (reference sequence). This CDR3 is 14 amino acids long. The CDR3 coding sequence is TGCAGTGCGCCGCCTTCGAGGGGCGCAGATACGCAGTATTTT. The encoded protein is CSAPPSRGADTQYF.

This clonotype was recorded many times. This chain joins TRBV29-1 and TRBJ2-5, with D possibly matching TRBD2 (6 bases). The ends were cut back, 1 base at V and 5 bases at J, with 14 bases in the middle. Germline V gives CDR1 SQVTM, CDR2 ANQGSEA. The CDR3 consists of 14 residues. This CDR3 is CSVEGRGSLETQYF. The CDR3 nucleotides are TGCAGCGTTGAAGGCCGGGGGTCCCTCGAGACCCAGTACTTC.

There are many counts of this clonotype. J is TRBJ1-1 and V is TRBV20-1, with 7 nucleotides matching TRBD1. V shed 4 bases and J 4 bases; nucleotides not matched to a gene: 6. Germline-derived CDR1 and CDR2 are DFQATT and SNEGSKA (reference sequence). There are 13 residues in the CDR3. The CDR3 spells CSANRGLSTEAFF. For the CDR3, the DNA is TGCAGTGCTAACAGGGGCCTATCCACTGAAGCTTTCTTT.

There are many counts of this clonotype. The V call is TRBV12-3 or TRBV12-4, the J call TRBJ2-2; 8 positions agree with TRBD1. The CDR3 sequence is 15 residues long. J gave up 2 bases and V 7 bases, and 6 bases lay outside the gene matches. The CDR3 DNA is TGTGCCAGCACCATTGGACAGGGAAACACCGGGGAGCTGTTTTTT. Encoded protein: CASTIGQGNTGELFF.

To note about this clonotype: Sequence at one end of the junction differs from germline and may be a read error. The chain joins TRBV6-1 to TRBJ2-2; D gene unclear. CDR1 MNHNS and CDR2 SASEGT come from the germline V gene. The length of the CDR3 is 14 residues. This CDR3 is CASSSVGSTRELFF. The DNA for the CDR3 is TGTGCCAGCAGCTCCGTCGGATCCACCCGGGAGCTGTTTTTT.

This clonotype was counted ten times or more. The CDR3 DNA is TGTGCCAGCAGCCCGAGGGGGGAGACCCAGTACTTC. Its protein product is CASSPRGETQYF. The chain combines TRBV12-3 or TRBV12-4 with TRBJ2-5; possible D gene TRBD1, 6 bases. V shed 6 bases and J shed 5 bases, with 10 bases lying between them. The CDR3 is 12 amino acids.

This chain joins TRBV30 and TRBJ2-3; D is perhaps TRBD2 (6 bases). CDR1 is GTSNPN, CDR2 SVGIG, per germline (reference sequence). Trimming took off 8 bases at V and 2 bases at J, with 20 bases between the two ends. The CDR3 has 15 residues. CDR3 in amino acids: CATPSLRTNTDTQYF. DNA of the CDR3: TGTGCCACACCGTCCTTGCGGACTAACACAGATACGCAGTATTTT.

The V gene is TRBV20-1, the J gene TRBJ1-2, with D perhaps matching TRBD1 (6 bases). CDR1 and CDR2 from the germline V gene are DFQATT and SNEGSKA (reference sequence). The CDR3 contains 12 residues. Trimming took 2 bases from V and 2 from J, leaving 6 bases between them. The CDR3 DNA reads as TGCAGTGCTAGAACAGGGAACTATGGCTACACCTTC. Amino acids: CSARTGNYGYTF.

This clonotype was seen only a few times. The chain employs TRBV10-3 and TRBJ2-3; 10 bases are a match to TRBD2. This CDR3 comprises 14 residues. Germline V gives CDR1 ENHRY, CDR2 SYGVKD. With 10 bases clipped from V and 4 bases from J, the junction kept 8 bases outside the gene matches. CDR3 residues: CATLPSGGADTQYF. The CDR3 region has the DNA TGTGCCACCTTGCCTAGCGGGGGTGCAGATACGCAGTATTTT.

The J gene is TRBJ2-1, the V gene TRBV2; 10 bases match TRBD1. Germline CDR1 SNHLY, CDR2 FYNNEI. This CDR3 comprises 16 residues. Trimming cost V 6 bases and J 1 base; bases outside gene matches: 6. The chain's CDR3 is CASRTVGQGSYNEQFF. As DNA, the CDR3 is TGTGCCAGCAGAACCGTGGGACAGGGGTCCTACAATGAGCAGTTCTTC.